This T cell receptor beta chain stems from a study of T cell repertoires in cytomegalovirus infection. The germline V gene encodes CDR1 LGHNA and CDR2 YNFKEQ. V shed 11 bases, J shed 2 bases, and the junction held 8 bases outside the gene matches. CDR3 size: 14 residues. TCRdb re-called the reads through MiXCR, storing one row per CDR3 protein. The sample lists 640,000 or so distinct CDR3 sequences, about 33% seen once, with 18% in the top ten. Turning to this clonotype: Its specificity is not known.

This clonotype was obtained from a human donor in good health (CMV status not recorded). Some clones in this sample may be carry-over from other donors' samples. The chain employs TRBV4-2 and TRBJ2-3, with 9 bases matching TRBD2. The material was cultured PBMCs, obtained from culture after CMV antigen stimulation. The CDR3 here is CAARAGGPTDTQYF. The CDR3 DNA is TGTGCCGCCAGGGCGGGGGGGCCCACAGATACGCAGTATTTT.